This TCR beta chain was obtained from a study of CD8 T cells in ankylosing spondylitis (dated by TCRdb to the late 2010s). In the study overall: To find TCR variants linked to disease, the study profiled T cell receptor beta repertoires in ankylosing spondylitis patients and healthy donors. Peripheral blood was sampled, and synovial fluid was additionally collected from ankylosing spondylitis patients. The full study cohort comprised 25 or so ankylosing spondylitis patients and roughly 110 healthy donors. Paper-wide results and their limitations: A CD8+ phenotype was shown by the disease-linked clones, which were found at relatively low frequencies in peripheral blood. Significant enrichment of the disease-linked clones was reported in matched synovial fluid samples from ankylosing spondylitis patients. A TCR beta motif made up of about eight highly homologous amino acid variants appeared to be characteristic of blood from ankylosing spondylitis patients. Some motif variants had previously been reported in the synovial fluid and blood of reactive arthritis patients, which suggests shared mechanisms of disease initiation.

The sequencer listed for this sample is Illumina HiSeq 2500. TCR beta libraries were prepared by quantitative 5'-RACE with molecular barcodes. In the original analysis: A new computational method, built on a probabilistic model of VDJ rearrangement, was used to identify disease-linked TCR variants. TCRdb took the public reads, trimmed them with fastp at Q25, ran MiXCR for clone calling and kept in-frame beta chains. Here each entry gathers all rows of one CDR3 protein and keeps the most common genes and DNA. These V and J calls are TCRdb output, not the study's own analysis. The sample table shows 150,000 to 200,000 distinct CDR3 sequences, and 10% to 15% are seen once. Clones ranked in the top ten supply approximately 10% of the sample. This clonotype was seen ten or more times. This receptor's antigen is unknown. The sample holds no much larger clone one base away, and base qualities are not on file.

From cysteine to phenylalanine, the CDR3 is 14 amino acids long. The read is trimmed to its CDR3 DNA, 42 bases read in frame from base 1. Cut back by 2 bases and 7 bases, the V and J ends lie 9 bases apart. In this chain, TRBV12-3 or TRBV12-4 is recombined with TRBJ1-6; the D gene is perhaps TRBD1, on 5 matching bases. Sequenced input: blood, either unsorted or a sorted T cell fraction (not recorded which). The sequence was obtained from a female donor with ankylosing spondylitis or in good health (not recorded which). The CDR3 has the sequence CASSLPRDNSPLHF. The DNA sequence is as follows: TGTGCCAGCAGTTTACCAAGGGACAATTCACCCCTCCACTTT.